Sequencing of this TCR beta chain was carried out in a study of T cell responses to AZD1222 COVID-19 vaccine. Background on the study: Whether given at about 4 or about 12 weeks, second doses were pooled.

The table came from immunoSEQ multiplex PCR; TCRdb's copy has only in-frame clones and leaves some out. The table includes approximately 150,000 clones, about 89% detected once. In regard to this clone: The antigen is undetermined.

Findings of the study overall: Across the whole spike, CD4 TCRs peaked at regions 160-218 and 743-854.

The receptor comes from an adult in good health. The sample consisted of peripheral blood, taken on day 0 of AZD1222 vaccination.

CDR3 protein: CASSLVGGSTIYF. For the CDR3, the DNA is TGTGCCAGCAGCTTAGTTGGGGGGAGCACCATATATTTT. The chain employs TRBV7-2 and TRBJ1-3; D is possibly TRBD1 (5 bases). Germline loops: CDR1 SGHTA, CDR2 FQGNSA. Trimming took 1 base from V and 9 from J, leaving 10 bases between them. The CDR3 contains 13 residues.